These 13 T cell receptor beta chains share one sample of origin, sequenced in a study of neurological immune-mediated disorders. TCRdb called the 5' RACE reads again in MiXCR, with one record for every CDR3 protein. The sample consists of more than 75,000 distinct CDR3 sequences, 4.3% of them appearing once. The time point denotes: longitudinal time-point 3. The material sequenced was PBMCs. The receptors here all came from a woman aged 55-70 years with multiple sclerosis.

The sample holds many counts of this clonotype. This chain uses TRBV12-3 or TRBV12-4 with TRBJ2-1; TRBD1 or TRBD2 may be the D gene (5 bases each). This CDR3 region has 15 residues. V shed 5 bases and J shed 5 bases, with 16 bases lying between them. The CDR3 loop is CASSGDGRADNEQFF. CDR3 DNA sequence: TGTGCCAGCAGTGGGGACGGGCGCGCGGACAATGAGCAGTTCTTC.

This clonotype was found many times. The chain combines TRBV3-1 with TRBJ1-3, with D perhaps matching TRBD1 (5 bases). Germline V gene sequence: CDR1 LGHDT, CDR2 YNNKEL (reference sequence). V dropped 7 bases and J dropped 0 bases, with 13 bases sitting between them. CDR3 length equals 15 residues. The CDR3 is CASTSRQTSGNTIYF. The CDR3 DNA is TGTGCCAGCACCTCAAGACAGACCTCTGGAAACACCATATATTTT.

This clonotype was detected many times. The rearrangement uses TRBV9 and TRBJ1-1, with D perhaps TRBD1 (5 bases). The CDR3 spans 15 residues. The ends were cut back, 3 bases at V and 0 bases at J, with 12 bases in the middle. Germline V gives CDR1 SGDLS, CDR2 YYNGEE. DNA of the CDR3: TGTGCCAGCAGCGCTGAAGAGACAGTGAACACTGAAGCTTTCTTT. Translated: CASSAEETVNTEAFF.

This clonotype was detected many times. The V gene is TRBV5-1, the J gene TRBJ2-1; 8 bases fit TRBD2. CDR3 length equals 15 residues. From germline, CDR1 is SGHRS and CDR2 YFSETQ. V lost 0 bases, J lost 9 bases, and 8 bases stayed unmatched. DNA of the CDR3: TGCGCCAGCAGCTTGGTACTAGCGGAGGGGAGTGAGCAGTTCTTC. This sequence encodes CASSLVLAEGSEQFF.

This clonotype was counted ten times or more. The genes are TRBV20-1 and TRBJ1-5, with D possibly being TRBD1 (6 bases). The germline gives CDR1 DFQATT, CDR2 SNEGSKA (reference sequence). The CDR3 has 17 amino acids. V was cut by 5 bases and J by 0 bases, with 20 bases left in between. The CDR3 bases are TGCAGTGCTGAACGGGACAACCCTCTTTATAGCAATCAGCCCCAGCATTTT. Translating it yields CSAERDNPLYSNQPQHF.

This clonotype appeared many times. The chain links TRBV7-8 to TRBJ2-7, with D maybe TRBD2 (5 bases). The CDR3 length is 15 residues. Trimming shortened V by 5 bases and J by 0 bases, and 14 bases separated the two germline ends. Germline V gene lookup returns CDR1 SGHVS and CDR2 FQNEAQ. This CDR3 is CASSNPDYLSYEQYF. The CDR3 DNA reads as TGTGCCAGCAGCAATCCAGACTACCTCTCCTACGAGCAGTACTTC. The full variable domain, rest sourced from reference TRBV7-8 and TRBJ2-7, is GAGVSQSPRYKVAKRGQDVALRCDPISGHVSLFWYQQALGQGPEFLTYFQNEAQLDKSGLPSDRFFAERPEGSVSTLKIQRTQQEDSAVYLCASSNPDYLSYEQYFGPGTRLTVT.

There are many counts of this clonotype. The J gene is TRBJ2-5, the V gene TRBV10-2, with D maybe TRBD2 (6 bases). Trimming cost V 3 bases and J 1 base, with 12 bases left between them. CDR3 length: 15 residues. CDR1 is WSHSY, CDR2 SAAADI, per germline. CDR3 residues: CASSDSGLPQETQYF. The CDR3 nucleotides are TGCGCCAGCAGTGACTCGGGACTCCCCCAAGAGACCCAGTACTTC.

There are many counts of this clonotype. The chain recombines TRBV7-9 with TRBJ1-1; possibly TRBD1 for D (5 bases). CDR3 size: 16 residues. Germline V CDR1 and CDR2: SEHNR, FQNEAQ (reference sequence). Trimming removed 1 base at V and 6 bases at J, with 18 bases between. CDR3 nucleotide sequence: TGTGCCAGCAGCTTAGACGCAGGGAGGATTATTGCTGAAGCTTTCTTT. It translates to CASSLDAGRIIAEAFF.

This clonotype has a count of ten or more. V gene TRBV12-3 or TRBV12-4 combines with J gene TRBJ1-1; D is unclear. This CDR3 is built from 13 residues. Between the trimmed V and J ends, which lost 0 bases and 5 bases, there was a span of 7 bases. CDR3 nucleotides: TGTGCCAGCAGTTTAGCTTACGGGACTGAAGCTTTCTTT. Amino acid sequence: CASSLAYGTEAFF.

This clonotype was detected ten times or more. V usage is TRBV28 and J usage is TRBJ2-4; 7 positions agree with TRBD1. Germline V gene sequence: CDR1 MDHEN, CDR2 SYDVKM. J was trimmed by 5 bases and V by 7 bases; bases with no gene match: 11. The CDR3 extends over 15 amino acids. The CDR3 region is CASTLLRQGENIQYF. Here the CDR3 DNA reads TGTGCCAGCACCCTACTTAGACAGGGAGAAAACATTCAGTACTTC.

This clonotype was recorded at least ten times. The V call is TRBV5-1, the J call TRBJ2-3; D is perhaps TRBD2 (6 bases). The germline V gene has CDR1 SGHRS and CDR2 YFSETQ. With 4 bases removed from V and 2 bases from J, the gap between germline ends came to 14 bases. CDR3 length: 15 residues. The CDR3 reads CASSRIAAPTDTQYF. CDR3 DNA sequence: TGCGCCAGCAGCCGGATAGCGGCCCCCACAGATACGCAGTATTTT.

The gene calls are TRBV3-1 and TRBJ1-2; D might be TRBD1 (6 bases). The CDR3 covers 14 residues. In germline, CDR1 is LGHDT, CDR2 YNNKEL (reference sequence). Trimming took 0 bases from V and 7 from J, leaving 12 bases between them. DNA of the CDR3: TGTGCCAGCAGCCAAGATCCCACAGGGCGTGGCTACACCTTC. It translates to CASSQDPTGRGYTF.

This clonotype was detected many times. The gene calls are TRBV6-5 and TRBJ2-7, with 7 bases identical to TRBD2. Germline CDR1 reads MNHEY; CDR2 reads SVGAGI. The CDR3 runs 14 residues. V shed 5 bases, J shed 3 bases, and the junction held 7 bases outside the gene matches. The CDR3 protein is CASSDAGEIYEQYF. CDR3 coding DNA: TGTGCCAGCAGTGACGCGGGGGAGATCTACGAGCAGTACTTC.